The next 27 T cell receptor beta chains were all read from a single sample in a study of cytomegalovirus exposure and HLA in healthy donors. Researchers ran the PCR with 60 Vbeta and 13 Jbeta primers. Profiled with immunoSEQ multiplex PCR; TCRdb holds only in-frame clones, not every one. The sample shows over 70,000 clones, around 80% of them seen only once. Source material: PBMCs. These receptors all come from a male donor in good health and CMV-seropositive.

The chain links TRBV6-5 to TRBJ2-7; 9 bases fit TRBD1. J was trimmed by 6 bases and V by 5 bases; bases with no gene match: 8. Per the germline V gene, CDR1 is MNHEY and CDR2 is SVGAGI. CDR3 length: 14 amino acids. In DNA, the CDR3 is TGTGCCAGCAGTCCACAGGGGGCGTTTTTCGAGCAGTACTTC. This gives the protein CASSPQGAFFEQYF.

The chain recombines TRBV5-1 with TRBJ1-5, with TRBD1 as a possible D gene (6 bases). The V gene lost 0 bases and the J gene lost 7 bases, with 8 bases spanning the gap. The CDR3 has 13 amino acids. CDR1 and CDR2 (germline): SGHRS, YFSETQ. The CDR3 sequence: CASSLVGAQPQHF. The CDR3 bases are TGCGCCAGCAGCTTGGTGGGGGCCCAGCCCCAGCATTTT.

The V call is TRBV4-3, the J call TRBJ2-4, with 8 bases identical to TRBD1. CDR1 is LGHNA and CDR2 is YSLEER in the germline V gene. V was clipped by 2 bases and J by 7 bases; unmatched bases: 1. The CDR3 covers 13 residues. The CDR3 here is CASSQWTGNIQYF. CDR3 nucleotides: TGCGCCAGCAGCCAATGGACAGGGAACATTCAGTACTTC.

The genes are TRBV11-2 and TRBJ1-2; no clear D gene. V was pared by 5 bases and J by 7 bases, with 8 bases between. Per germline, CDR1 SGHAT and CDR2 FQNNGV. This CDR3 spans 11 amino acids. Written as DNA, the CDR3 is TGTGCCAGCAGCGCCCGGTTTGGCTACACCTTC. It is translated as CASSARFGYTF.

The chain couples TRBV5-1 to TRBJ2-2; 10 bases map to TRBD2. V was pared by 3 bases and J by 2 bases, with 10 bases of the junction left unmatched. Germline loops: CDR1 SGHRS, CDR2 YFSETQ. The CDR3 is 18 residues long. The CDR3 sequence is CASSSAGGTSANTGELFF. The CDR3 region has the DNA TGCGCCAGCAGCTCGGCCGGGGGGACTAGCGCTAACACCGGGGAGCTGTTTTTT.

The rearrangement joins TRBV7-2 to TRBJ2-1; 16 nucleotides align to TRBD2. The V and J ends lost 5 bases and 9 bases, in that order; junction bases with no gene match: 4. CDR3 length: 15 residues. Per germline, CDR1 SGHTA and CDR2 FQGNSA. CDR3 DNA: TGTGCCAGCAGCACGGGACTAGCGGGAGGGGTTGAGCAGTTCTTC. It codes for CASSTGLAGGVEQFF.

The rearrangement uses TRBV7-3 and TRBJ2-3, with 7 bases aligning to TRBD2. There are 16 residues in the CDR3. The germline V gene has CDR1 SGHTA and CDR2 FQGTGA. The V and J ends lost 5 bases and 0 bases, in that order; junction bases with no gene match: 8. The CDR3 nucleotides read TGTGCCAGCAGCATCGGGGCGGGAGTAAGCACAGATACGCAGTATTTT. Protein sequence: CASSIGAGVSTDTQYF.

V gene TRBV28 combines with J gene TRBJ1-2; D gene uncertain. Germline CDR1 and CDR2: MDHEN and SYDVKM. CDR3 length: 11 residues. V lost 8 bases and J 7 bases, leaving 11 bases between the germline ends. The chain's CDR3 is CASWSGSGYTF. CDR3 coding DNA: TGTGCCAGCTGGTCGGGAAGTGGCTACACCTTC.

The chain recombines TRBV6-1 with TRBJ2-3; possible D gene TRBD2, 6 bases. V was trimmed by 3 bases and J by 1 base, leaving 20 bases between them. The CDR3 extends over 18 amino acids. CDR1 MNHNS and CDR2 SASEGT come from the germline V gene. CDR3 region: CASSDPLLAGPRTDTQYF. The CDR3, as DNA: TGTGCCAGCAGTGACCCGTTATTGGCGGGACCCCGCACAGATACGCAGTATTTT.

This clone was seen just once. The rearrangement uses TRBV14 and TRBJ1-3; D uncertain. Germline-derived CDR1 and CDR2 are SGHDN and FVKESK. CDR3 length equals 14 residues. With 4 bases removed from V and 4 bases from J, the gap between germline ends came to 11 bases. CDR3 sequence (DNA): TGTGCCAGCAGCCCGAGAGTTCGGGGAAACACCATATATTTT. This encodes CASSPRVRGNTIYF.

This clone was seen more than once but under ten times. The rearrangement joins TRBV18 to TRBJ2-1; TRBD1 matches 7 bases. The V segment lost 3 bases and the J segment 0 bases; nucleotides outside the gene matches: 8. The germline V gene encodes CDR1 KGHSH and CDR2 LQKENI. The CDR3 is 17 residues long. CDR3 protein: CASSPFSGQSSYNEQFF. CDR3 DNA: TGTGCCAGCTCACCTTTTTCGGGACAGAGCTCCTACAATGAGCAGTTCTTC. The entire variable domain, with the rest obtained from reference TRBV18 and TRBJ2-1, is as follows: NAGVMQNPRHLVRRRGQEARLRCSPMKGHSHVYWYRQLPEEGLKFMVYLQKENIIDESGMPKERFSAEFPKEGPSILRIQQVVRGDSAAYFCASSPFSGQSSYNEQFFGPGTRLTVL.

The chain has TRBV7-2 and TRBJ2-7, with D possibly TRBD2 on 5 matching bases. The V end lost 5 bases, the J end lost 7 bases, and 15 bases lay between the germline ends. Per germline, CDR1 SGHTA and CDR2 FQGNSA. CDR3 length equals 13 residues. CDR3: CASSRGRLGEQYF. DNA for the CDR3: TGTGCCAGCAGCCGGGGTCGACTGGGGGAGCAGTACTTC.

The chain has TRBV27 and TRBJ2-2, with TRBD1 matching over 7 bases. Germline V gene data show CDR1 as MNHEY and CDR2 as SMNVEV (reference sequence). The V and J ends lost 6 bases and 2 bases, in that order; junction bases with no gene match: 21. The CDR3 consists of 20 residues. CDR3 in amino acids: CASSPSGKGARRANTGELFF. The CDR3 DNA follows: TGTGCCAGCAGCCCTTCGGGAAAGGGGGCGCGCAGAGCCAACACCGGGGAGCTGTTTTTT.

This chain uses TRBV11-2 with TRBJ1-1; the D gene is possibly TRBD1 (5 bases). CDR1 SGHAT and CDR2 FQNNGV come from the germline V gene. Trimming left V 1 base short and J 1 base short, with 13 bases between. This CDR3 has 16 residues. The CDR3 coding sequence is TGTGCCAGCAGCTTAGGAGGCAGGGAAAGGAACACTGAAGCTTTCTTT. It codes for CASSLGGRERNTEAFF.

In regard to this clone: One junction end does not reproduce the germline sequence, and a read error may be involved. The chain uses TRBV6-4 and TRBJ1-5, with 9 bases fitting TRBD1. The CDR3 is 21 residues long. Per germline, CDR1 MRHNA and CDR2 SNTAGT. The CDR3 DNA is TGTGCCAGCAGTGCCTCACCCTTGGGACAGGGAACGGGCTATAGCAATCAGCCCCAGAATTTT. It codes for CASSASPLGQGTGYSNQPQNF.

The chain has TRBV5-1 and TRBJ2-2, with 11 bases that match TRBD2. V lost 4 bases to trimming and J lost 6 bases; unmatched junction nucleotides: 11. Germline-derived CDR1 and CDR2 are SGHRS and YFSETQ. The CDR3 is 17 amino acids. The CDR3 region is CASSDNSGTSGAGELFF. The CDR3 DNA reads as TGCGCCAGCAGCGACAACTCCGGGACTAGCGGAGCCGGGGAGCTGTTTTTT.

The rearrangement links TRBV19 to TRBJ1-5; 9 bases map to TRBD1. V gave up 6 bases and J gave up 1 base; unmatched junction bases: 4. The CDR3 sequence is 15 residues long. Germline V gene sequence: CDR1 LNHDA, CDR2 SQIVND (reference sequence). CDR3 nucleotide sequence: TGTGCCAGTAGGGTGGACAGGGGAAGCAATCAGCCCCAGCATTTT. Residues: CASRVDRGSNQPQHF.

The chain employs TRBV18 and TRBJ1-1; 7 positions agree with TRBD1. Germline CDR1 reads KGHSH; CDR2 reads LQKENI. The CDR3 sequence is 13 residues long. V was pared by 2 bases and J by 6 bases, with 3 bases of the junction left unmatched. This CDR3 is CASSPFDRAEAFF. The CDR3 DNA is TGTGCCAGCTCACCATTCGACAGGGCTGAAGCTTTCTTT.

This clone was recorded a few times. The rearrangement joins TRBV6-5 to TRBJ1-1; 8 bases align to TRBD1. After removal of 2 bases from V and 10 bases from J, the junction contained 6 bases not matched to a gene. The CDR3 runs 13 residues. Germline CDR1 is MNHEY and CDR2 is SVGAGI. The chain's CDR3 is CASSYMDRDRAFF. CDR3 bases: TGTGCCAGCAGTTACATGGACAGGGATCGAGCTTTCTTT.

The CDR3 DNA is TGTGCCAGTAGTCTACTCGGACTCTCTGGAAACACCATATATTTT. This gives the protein CASSLLGLSGNTIYF. This chain connects TRBV19 to TRBJ1-3; D ambiguous. The CDR3 is 15 residues long. Germline V gives CDR1 LNHDA, CDR2 SQIVND (reference sequence). Trimming stripped 5 bases from V and 0 bases from J, with 11 bases between. Supplemented by reference TRBV19 and TRBJ1-3, the full variable domain reads DGGITQSPKYLFRKEGQNVTLSCEQNLNHDAMYWYRQDPGQGLRLIYYSQIVNDFQKGDIAEGYSVSREKKESFPLTVTSAQKNPTAFYLCASSLLGLSGNTIYFGEGSWLTVV.

The chain uses TRBV5-4 and TRBJ1-2, with 8 bases fitting TRBD1. Germline V gene sequence: CDR1 SGHNT, CDR2 YYREEE (reference sequence). The V gene end was trimmed by 0 bases and the J gene end by 5 bases; junction bases not matched to a gene: 6. The length of the CDR3 is 15 residues. CDR3 bases: TGTGCCAGCAGCTTGGCCAAGACAGGGGAATATGGCTACACCTTC. It translates to CASSLAKTGEYGYTF.

This clone has just one count. The chain has TRBV28 and TRBJ1-4; 9 nucleotides match TRBD1. The germline V gene has CDR1 MDHEN and CDR2 SYDVKM. CDR3 length: 16 residues. Trimming cost V 5 bases and J 8 bases; bases outside gene matches: 12. The CDR3 nucleotides are TGTGCCAGCAGTGGACCTCCGGGACAGGGCCGGGAAAAACTGTTTTTT. As protein: CASSGPPGQGREKLFF.

V is TRBV7-9 and J is TRBJ2-1, with a tentative D call TRBD2 (6 bases). The CDR3 totals 15 residues. Germline assignment: CDR1 SEHNR and CDR2 FQNEAQ (reference sequence). V dropped 3 bases and J dropped 9 bases, with 18 bases sitting between them. The CDR3 loop is CASSFTGEALGEQFF. DNA of the CDR3: TGTGCCAGCAGCTTCACGGGGGAGGCCCTCGGTGAGCAGTTCTTC. The entire variable domain, with the rest obtained from reference TRBV7-9 and TRBJ2-1, is as follows: DTGVSQNPRHKITKRGQNVTFRCDPISEHNRLYWYRQTLGQGPEFLTYFQNEAQLEKSRLLSDRFSAERPKGSFSTLEIQRTEQGDSAMYLCASSFTGEALGEQFFGPGTRLTVL.

The chain carries TRBV28 and TRBJ2-7, with 7 bases aligning to TRBD1. V gave up 5 bases and J gave up 2 bases; unmatched junction bases: 9. The CDR3 sequence is 15 residues long. In germline, CDR1 is MDHEN, CDR2 SYDVKM. Here the CDR3 reads CASSPTGIGPYEQYF. The DNA for the CDR3 is TGTGCCAGCAGTCCGACAGGGATCGGACCCTACGAGCAGTACTTC.

V gene TRBV5-8 combines with J gene TRBJ1-3; 8 bases line up with TRBD1. Unmatched junction bases numbered 3, after V lost 3 bases and J lost 1 base. From germline, CDR1 is SGHTS and CDR2 YDEGEE. The CDR3 covers 15 residues. In DNA, the CDR3 is TGTGCCAGCAGCTGGCAGGGGGCTTCTGGAAACACCATATATTTT. Translated: CASSWQGASGNTIYF.

As for this clone: In the same sample, other DNA sequences code for this CDR3. The chain couples TRBV28 to TRBJ2-6, with TRBD1 identical over 7 bases. Germline values: CDR1 MDHEN, CDR2 SYDVKM. The CDR3 runs 15 residues. V was clipped by 4 bases and J by 4 bases; unmatched bases: 4. The CDR3 protein is CASSSTGSGANVLTF. CDR3 coding DNA: TGTGCCAGCAGTTCGACAGGGTCCGGGGCCAACGTCCTGACTTTC.

The rearrangement links TRBV11-2 to TRBJ1-4; the match to TRBD1 covers 9 bases. The V gene's germline CDR1 is SGHAT and CDR2 FQNNGV. This CDR3 has 14 residues. The junction had 4 bases not matched to a gene; V was cut back by 4 bases and J by 7 bases. CDR3 sequence: CASSSGTGFEKLFF. The CDR3 nucleotides read TGTGCCAGCAGCTCCGGGACAGGGTTTGAAAAACTGTTTTTT.